The rows below give T cell receptor beta chains drawn from one sample of a study of T cell repertoires in cytomegalovirus infection. These receptors' targets are unknown. TCRdb ran MiXCR on the reads and lists one entry per CDR3 protein. The table shows 800,000 to 950,000 distinct CDR3 sequences, with approximately 32% occurring only once. Sequenced here: cultured CD8+ T cells from PBMCs, sampled from culture after CMV antigen stimulation. All receptors come from a human donor in good health (CMV status not recorded). Some clones in this sample may be carry-over from other donors' samples. Each CDR3 is given without its conserved first and last residue. Clone size is not always given. Where it is, it says once, few, many or a class for expanded clones.

v_call,j_call,clone_size,cdr3_aa
TRBV28,TRBJ1-1,.,ASSFLPVGNTEAF
TRBV10-2,TRBJ1-2,few,ASSESNDDGYT
TRBV7-9,TRBJ1-6,.,ASSPPH
TRBV7-9,TRBJ1-5,.,ASSPPTGGSNQPQH
TRBV7-2,TRBJ2-1,many,ASSLDRGGGTGDNEQF
TRBV9,TRBJ2-7,.,ASSAAETSGLGLFYEQY
TRBV11-3,TRBJ2-2,.,ASSYNPAGKNTGELF
TRBV27,TRBJ1-2,.,ASSPWGVYGYT
TRBV2,TRBJ2-6,.,AARTEERSGANVLT
TRBV5-6,TRBJ2-3,once,ASSSGLAGATDTQY
TRBV10-3,TRBJ2-1,.,AISEPTSGGSSYNEQF
TRBV27,TRBJ1-5,.,ASSLSSGNNQPQH
TRBV27,TRBJ1-5,.,ASSPIRGYQPQH
TRBV5-1,TRBJ2-1,.,ASSPYLAGLANEQF
TRBV20-1,TRBJ2-1,few,SARGPLVRGPYNEQF
TRBV7-8,TRBJ1-2,many,ASSLVYTGNYGYT
TRBV7-8,TRBJ2-1,many,ASSLSAVLAGNEQF
TRBV19,TRBJ2-3,.,ATMDFRTDTQY
TRBV5-6,TRBJ1-3,.,ASSSDTGGAYGNTIY
TRBV12-3/TRBV12-4,TRBJ1-5,.,ASSLGGSGRPQH
TRBV5-6,TRBJ2-4,.,ASSLRLAGVD
TRBV4-1,TRBJ1-1,.,ASSPSVIGVITEAF
TRBV7-1,TRBJ2-3,.,ASSSDDNTQY
TRBV27,TRBJ1-1,.,ASYDLPNTEAF
TRBV7-2,TRBJ2-1,many,ASSYPPLAGGRFPDYNEQF
TRBV7-8,TRBJ2-1,.,ASSFSQHNEQF
TRBV7-9,TRBJ2-7,.,ASSLRKGNYYEQY
TRBV9,TRBJ2-5,once,ASSGGGGARETQY
TRBV20-1,TRBJ2-1,.,SARDPGGVSYNEQF
TRBV7-8,TRBJ2-7,few,ASSLALEGAQIYEQY
TRBV10-3,TRBJ1-3,.,AISESWGGGNTIY
TRBV6-5,TRBJ2-5,few,ASSTGHPFRETQY
TRBV27,TRBJ1-2,many,ASSLWDRGNEDYGYT
TRBV11-2,TRBJ1-6,many,ASSLVAGQTYNSPLH
TRBV7-3,TRBJ2-5,.,ASSSREWEATTQY
TRBV7-2,TRBJ2-5,many,ASSLNFAPLQETQY
TRBV19,TRBJ1-5,few,ASSIGGGVNQPQH
TRBV19,TRBJ1-4,.,ASSRGLREKLF
TRBV7-8,TRBJ1-2,many,ASSSQAGINYGYT
TRBV27,TRBJ2-3,.,ASSWGAVHPIDTQY
TRBV19,TRBJ2-2,.,ASSIDRGRNTGELF
TRBV2,TRBJ1-2,.,ASTGGGAFGYT
TRBV29-1,TRBJ1-2,few,SAGGEDGYT
TRBV19,TRBJ1-1,few,ASADRENTEAF
TRBV7-6,TRBJ1-4,few,ASSLAGETTNEKLF
TRBV7-8,TRBJ2-7,many,ASRLKQGTHEQY